This TCR beta chain was identified in a study of cytomegalovirus exposure and HLA in healthy donors. A multiplex PCR was run with 60 Vbeta primers and 13 Jbeta primers. Method: immunoSEQ multiplex PCR; TCRdb's copy keeps in-frame clones and lacks some. The table shows about 150,000 clones, with under 85% occurring only once. This CDR3 region has 17 residues. The sequenced sample consisted of PBMCs. The chain employs TRBV1 and TRBJ1-2; the table's D gene call, TRBD1, was not cross checked with the DNA. TRBV1 is an annotated pseudogene. This receptor was identified in a man aged 18-30 years in good health and CMV-seronegative. The CDR3 reads CTSSRWDTRFLNYGYTF. CDR3 DNA sequence: TGCACCAGCAGCCGATGGGACACCCGTTTCCTTAACTATGGCTACACCTTC.